This T cell receptor beta chain was captured by sequencing in a study of cytomegalovirus exposure and HLA in healthy donors (TCRdb year 2017). In the study overall: The 650 to 800 repertoires of the first cohort and the 95 to 150 validation repertoires were produced on the same platform, according to a later analysis. High-throughput TCR immunosequencing, statistical association of individual TCRs with disease status, and machine learning were combined to predict cytomegalovirus infection status. The study aimed to test whether signatures of past pathogen exposure could be identified by cataloging public T cell receptors. Along with the roughly 670-subject first cohort, a separate validation cohort of over a hundred different subjects was used. Beyond this particular receptor, the publication reports: The validation cohort had no HLA typing available for a later analysis, so co-occurrence within that cohort was assessed over all 130 or so repertoires. Subsequent analysis determined that TCRs grouped into clusters in the first cohort also showed a tendency toward co-occurrence across the roughly 110 validation repertoires, and roughly 94% of cluster scores exceeded 0. Most TCR sequences were observed very rarely across donors, whereas some public TCRs were present in many individuals. It was suggested by the authors that the approach could potentially be generalized to other disease states and immunological phenotypes. The classifier was reported to diagnose cytomegalovirus status with high specificity and sensitivity in both the original cohort and the validation cohort. The study gave a list of about 160 TCR beta chains associated with cytomegalovirus. Three of the identified cytomegalovirus-associated TCR beta chains were confirmed in vitro to be specific for cytomegalovirus antigens.

Donors formed part of the validation cohort, which comprised about 130 subjects and was distinct from the first cohort of several hundred subjects. The receptor library was made with the immunoSEQ multiplex PCR assay. As for how the authors treated the data: A statistical classification framework was built for diagnosing cytomegalovirus status from the catalog of TCR beta chain sequences. Not all clones reach the TCRdb copy of this immuneACCESS table, which keeps in-frame sequences only. Checked studies attribute under half of the gap to unresolved V genes and leave the rest unexplained. That table is the source of V, J and clone size, and D and trimming were worked out from the DNA. The sample table shows 350,000 or so clones, and roughly 90% are seen once. The ten largest clonotypes hold approximately 0.84% of the sample. This clone was detected a few times. What this receptor recognizes is not known. Within one base of it there is no much larger clone, and no base qualities were kept.

Its CDR3 holds 13 amino acids, cysteine through phenylalanine. Just CDR3 DNA is preserved here, 39 bases in frame from base 1. CDR1 SGHNT and CDR2 YYREEE are derived from the germline V gene (reference sequence). The V end loses 4 bases and the J end loses 3 bases, and a stretch of 10 bases separates them. The source material was PBMCs. The TCR sequence derives from a woman in her late teens or twenties in good health and CMV-seronegative. The chain uses TRBV5-4 and TRBJ1-2, with no D gene named confidently. The sequence in DNA is TGTGCCAGCAGCCCAACACGGGACTATGGCTACACCTTC. Translation gives CASSPTRDYGYTF. Reference TRBV5-4 and TRBJ1-2 genes cover what lies past the CDR3, so the full variable domain is ETGVTQSPTHLIKTRGQQVTLRCSSQSGHNTVSWYQQALGQGPQFIFQYYREEENGRGNFPPRFSGLQFPNYSSELNVNALELDDSALYLCASSPTRDYGYTFGSGTRLTVV.